The 19 T cell receptor beta chains given below trace back to one sample, sequenced in a study of cytomegalovirus exposure and HLA in healthy donors. Primers: 60 Vbeta forward and 13 Jbeta reverse. Sequencing used immunoSEQ multiplex PCR; TCRdb keeps in-frame clones, though not all of them. The repertoire table contains around 70,000 clones. Source material: PBMCs. All receptors derive from a man aged 40-50 years in good health and CMV-seronegative.

V is TRBV30 and J is TRBJ2-2; 8 nucleotides agree with TRBD2. V lost 3 bases and J lost 5; bases outside the gene matches: 11. CDR1 and CDR2 (germline): GTSNPN, SVGIG (reference sequence). This CDR3 comprises 16 residues. In DNA form, the CDR3 reads TGTGCCTGGAGGGCGACGGGGGGGCCTTATACCGGGGAGCTGTTTTTT. This sequence encodes CAWRATGGPYTGELFF.

This chain joins TRBV15 and TRBJ1-2; D unclear. V lost 1 base to trimming and J lost 3 bases, with 12 bases between them. Looked up from germline, CDR1 is LNHNV and CDR2 is YYDKDF (reference sequence). The CDR3 spans 15 residues. CDR3 protein: CATSRVRQFDYGYTF. CDR3 nucleotide sequence: TGTGCCACCAGCAGAGTACGCCAGTTTGACTATGGCTACACCTTC. Full variable domain (outside the CDR3, taken from reference TRBV15 and TRBJ1-2): DAMVIQNPRYQVTQFGKPVTLSCSQTLNHNVMYWYQQKSSQAPKLLFHYYDKDFNNEADTPDNFQSRRPNTSFCFLDIRSPGLGDTAMYLCATSRVRQFDYGYTFGSGTRLTVV.

The chain has TRBV11-2 and TRBJ2-2, with 10 bases matching TRBD1. Germline trimming cut 1 base from V and 5 bases from J; bases unmatched to any gene: 10. CDR3 length equals 18 residues. CDR1 is SGHAT, CDR2 FQNNGV, per germline. The CDR3 sequence: CASSLVVTGQGITGELFF. In nucleotides, the CDR3 is TGTGCCAGCAGCTTAGTGGTAACGGGACAGGGGATAACCGGGGAGCTGTTTTTT.

This chain connects TRBV30 to TRBJ1-1, with D hard to call. V lost 0 bases to trimming and J lost 9 bases, with 11 bases between them. Germline V gives CDR1 GTSNPN, CDR2 SVGIG (reference sequence). The CDR3 has 12 amino acids. This CDR3 is CAWSVPGIQAFF. DNA for the CDR3: TGTGCCTGGAGTGTACCCGGGATCCAAGCTTTCTTT. Based on the CDR3 plus reference TRBV30 and TRBJ1-1, the full variable domain is SQTIHQWPATLVQPVGSPLSLECTVEGTSNPNLYWYRQAAGRGLQLLFYSVGIGQISSEVPQNLSASRPQDRQFILSSKKLLLSDSGFYLCAWSVPGIQAFFGQGTRLTVV.

This chain connects TRBV18 to TRBJ2-3, with TRBD2 matching over 8 bases. Per the germline V gene, CDR1 is KGHSH and CDR2 is LQKENI. The CDR3 loop spans 14 amino acids. Losses at the gene ends were 2 bases for V and 5 bases for J; bases not matched to a gene: 3. The CDR3 loop reads CASSPTAGEDTQYF. Here the CDR3 DNA reads TGTGCCAGCTCACCAACAGCGGGAGAAGATACGCAGTATTTT. Combining the CDR3 with reference TRBV18 and TRBJ2-3 gives the whole variable domain NAGVMQNPRHLVRRRGQEARLRCSPMKGHSHVYWYRQLPEEGLKFMVYLQKENIIDESGMPKERFSAEFPKEGPSILRIQQVVRGDSAAYFCASSPTAGEDTQYFGPGTRLTVL.

The chain carries TRBV7-8 and TRBJ2-3; possible D gene TRBD2, 7 bases. In germline, CDR1 is SGHVS, CDR2 FQNEAQ. The CDR3 is 17 residues long. V lost 9 bases, J lost 2 bases, and 24 bases lay in between. CDR3 sequence: CASRREGVKIYTDTQYF. CDR3 DNA: TGTGCCAGTAGAAGGGAGGGGGTGAAAATCTACACAGATACGCAGTATTTT.

The chain employs TRBV9 and TRBJ2-1, with D hard to call. Germline values: CDR1 SGDLS, CDR2 YYNGEE. Trimming took 3 bases from V and 12 from J, leaving 13 bases between them. This CDR3 is built from 12 residues. The CDR3 DNA reads as TGTGCCAGCAGCGCAGACTCTAGGTGGCAGTTCTTC. It codes for CASSADSRWQFF. Drawing the rest from reference TRBV9 and TRBJ2-1, the complete variable domain is DSGVTQTPKHLITATGQRVTLRCSPRSGDLSVYWYQQSLDQGLQFLIQYYNGEERAKGNILERFSAQQFPDLHSELNLSSLELGDSALYFCASSADSRWQFFGPGTRLTVL.

J is TRBJ1-1 and V is TRBV7-2, with TRBD1 as a possible D gene (6 bases). This CDR3 comprises 15 residues. V shed 5 bases and J shed 5 bases, with 18 bases lying between them. Germline V CDR1 and CDR2: SGHTA, FQGNSA. Here the CDR3 reads CASSTSGGSRTEAFF. The CDR3 bases are TGTGCCAGCAGCACAAGTGGGGGCAGCCGGACTGAAGCTTTCTTT.

The J gene is TRBJ1-1, the V gene TRBV2, with D unresolved. The germline V and J ends were trimmed by 3 bases and 0 bases, with 8 bases remaining between them. Looked up from germline, CDR1 is SNHLY and CDR2 is FYNNEI. CDR3 length: 14 amino acids. CDR3 region: CASSDRKMNTEAFF. CDR3 DNA sequence: TGTGCCAGCAGTGACAGGAAGATGAACACTGAAGCTTTCTTT.

This chain links TRBV7-9 with TRBJ2-7; weak D call: TRBD1 (7 bases). This CDR3 comprises 15 residues. CDR1 and CDR2 from the germline V gene are SEHNR and FQNEAQ (reference sequence). Trimming removed 1 base at V and 4 bases at J, with 14 bases between. Here the CDR3 reads CASSLGSGGPYEQYF. The CDR3 region has the DNA TGTGCCAGCAGCTTAGGTTCAGGGGGGCCGTACGAGCAGTACTTC. The full variable domain, with the rest looked up from reference TRBV7-9 and TRBJ2-7, is DTGVSQNPRHKITKRGQNVTFRCDPISEHNRLYWYRQTLGQGPEFLTYFQNEAQLEKSRLLSDRFSAERPKGSFSTLEIQRTEQGDSAMYLCASSLGSGGPYEQYFGPGTRLTVT.

V usage is TRBV4-3 and J usage is TRBJ2-1, with D possibly TRBD2 on 7 matching bases. V lost 0 bases to trimming and J lost 15 bases, with 15 bases between them. The CDR3 runs to 13 residues. From germline, CDR1 is LGHNA and CDR2 YSLEER. The CDR3 bases are TGCGCCAGCAGCCAAGACCCGGGGGGCCCCAGGTTCTTC. Protein sequence: CASSQDPGGPRFF.

The rearrangement links TRBV6-5 to TRBJ2-1; D is ambiguous. The length of the CDR3 is 15 residues. V was pared by 6 bases and J by 0 bases, with 12 bases between. The germline V gene has CDR1 MNHEY and CDR2 SVGAGI. CDR3 coding DNA: TGTGCCAGCAGGTTGGGCCCTAACTCCTACAATGAGCAGTTCTTC. Amino acid sequence: CASRLGPNSYNEQFF.

The chain couples TRBV7-2 to TRBJ2-5; 10 positions agree with TRBD2. The CDR3 is 14 amino acids. Losses at the gene ends were 6 bases for V and 5 bases for J; bases not matched to a gene: 6. Germline loops: CDR1 SGHTA, CDR2 FQGNSA. CDR3 coding DNA: TGTGCCAGCAGGCTAGCGGGGGTACAGGAGACCCAGTACTTC. This codes for CASRLAGVQETQYF.

This CDR3 reads CASSLRDRDSPLHF. In DNA, the CDR3 is TGCGCCAGCAGCCTCCGAGACAGGGATTCACCCCTCCACTTT. The rearrangement joins TRBV5-1 to TRBJ1-6, with 7 bases aligning to TRBD1. V lost 4 bases, J lost 8 bases, and 6 bases stayed unmatched. Germline lookup yields CDR1 SGHRS and CDR2 YFSETQ. This CDR3 is built from 14 residues.

The V and J genes are TRBV25-1 and TRBJ2-2, with TRBD1 identical over 10 bases. The CDR3 length is 16 residues. Germline CDR1 is MGHDK and CDR2 is SYGVNS. V was clipped by 8 bases and J by 3 bases; unmatched bases: 9. This CDR3 reads CASSNPTGGDTGELFF. The CDR3 DNA is TGTGCCAGCTCTAACCCGACAGGGGGCGACACCGGGGAGCTGTTTTTT.

The chain couples TRBV9 to TRBJ2-7; 7 bases are shared with TRBD2. Germline V gives CDR1 SGDLS, CDR2 YYNGEE. This CDR3 is built from 15 residues. The V and J ends lost 4 bases and 6 bases, in that order; junction bases with no gene match: 13. DNA for the CDR3: TGTGCCAGCAGCCCAGCGGGAAGCTCCTACGGCGAGCAGTACTTC. Protein: CASSPAGSSYGEQYF.

The chain is built from TRBV29-1 and TRBJ1-1, with D uncertain. The CDR3 has 12 amino acids. From germline, CDR1 is SQVTM and CDR2 ANQGSEA. V was cut by 5 bases and J by 3 bases, with 10 bases left in between. The CDR3 coding sequence is TGCAGCGTTACGACACGAGACACTGAAGCTTTCTTT. Residues: CSVTTRDTEAFF. The full variable domain, in which reference TRBV29-1 and TRBJ1-1 provide the parts outside the CDR3, is SAVISQKPSRDICQRGTSLTIQCQVDSQVTMMFWYRQQPGQSLTLIATANQGSEATYESGFVIDKFPISRPNLTFSTLTVSNMSPEDSSIYLCSVTTRDTEAFFGQGTRLTVV.

This chain uses TRBV7-2 with TRBJ1-5; perhaps TRBD1 as D (6 bases). Germline V lookup: CDR1 SGHTA, CDR2 FQGNSA. CDR3 size: 14 residues. Deletions cut 3 bases from V and 3 bases from J, with 9 bases between. The CDR3 sequence is CASSLTGSNQPQHF. The CDR3, as DNA: TGTGCCAGCAGCTTGACAGGATCCAATCAGCCCCAGCATTTT.

The V and J genes are TRBV7-7 and TRBJ2-5; the match to TRBD2 covers 15 bases. The CDR3 extends over 16 amino acids. Germline V lookup: CDR1 SSHAT, CDR2 FNYEAQ (reference sequence). Trimming at V came to 5 bases and at J to 3 bases, leaving 4 bases not matched to a gene. CDR3 residues: CASSAGLAGGEETQYF. CDR3 bases: TGTGCCAGCAGCGCGGGACTAGCGGGGGGAGAAGAGACCCAGTACTTC.